This T cell receptor beta chain stems from a study of response to subunit inactivated influenza vaccine. One entry per CDR3 protein results from TCRdb running MiXCR on the RT-PCR reads. The data show 650,000 to 850,000 distinct CDR3 sequences, approximately 15% seen once. Trimming cost V 5 bases and J 5 bases; bases outside gene matches: 10. This CDR3 region has 15 residues. This clonotype has a handful of counts. The chain couples TRBV12-3 or TRBV12-4 to TRBJ2-5, with 8 bases lining up with TRBD1. This TCR was sampled from a man aged 45 to 65 who received an inactivated influenza vaccine. The sequencing used PBMCs from blood, collected 14 days before vaccination. The CDR3 nucleotides read TGTGCCAGCAGTCCCTCTCGGACAGGGAGGGAGACCCAGTACTTC. Translated, it gives CASSPSRTGRETQYF.